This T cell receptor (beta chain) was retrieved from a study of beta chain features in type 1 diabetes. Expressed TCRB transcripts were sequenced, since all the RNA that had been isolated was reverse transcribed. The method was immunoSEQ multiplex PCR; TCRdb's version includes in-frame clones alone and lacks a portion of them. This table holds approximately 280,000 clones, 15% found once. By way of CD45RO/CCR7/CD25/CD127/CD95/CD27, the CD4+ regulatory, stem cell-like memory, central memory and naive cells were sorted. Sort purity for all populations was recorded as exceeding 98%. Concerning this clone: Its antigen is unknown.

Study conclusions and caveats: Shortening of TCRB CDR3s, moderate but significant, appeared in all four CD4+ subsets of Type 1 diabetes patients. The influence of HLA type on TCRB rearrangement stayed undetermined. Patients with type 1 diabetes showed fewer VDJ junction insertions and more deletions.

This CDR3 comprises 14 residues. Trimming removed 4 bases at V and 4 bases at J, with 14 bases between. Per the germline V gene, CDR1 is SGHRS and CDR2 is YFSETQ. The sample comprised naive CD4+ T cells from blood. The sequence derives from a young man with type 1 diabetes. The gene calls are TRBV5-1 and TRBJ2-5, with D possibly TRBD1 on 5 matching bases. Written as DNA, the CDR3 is TGCGCCAGCAGCGTTCCAGGGTTCGGAGAGACCCAGTACTTC. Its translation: CASSVPGFGETQYF.